Listed below are T cell receptor beta chains from one sample, sequenced in a study of shared clonotypes between healthy human individuals. Using immunoSEQ multiplex PCR, the repertoire was profiled, and TCRdb retains in-frame clones only, with some absent. Counted here are approximately 1.9 million clones, about 93% occurring once; the ten biggest clones make up around 1.7%. Sequencing used naive CD8+ T cells from PBMCs. The receptors stem from a man younger than 35 in good health. Some clones in this sample may be carry-over from other donors' samples. The CDR3 runs from the conserved cysteine through the conserved F or W. The D gene is left open where the match is weak. Clone size appears in some rows only: once, few, many, or a class for an expanded clone.

v_gene	abundance	j_gene	d_gene	CDR3nt	CDR3aa
TRBV27	-	TRBJ2-7	-	TGTGCCAGCAGTCCCCCGGGAATTCCCAACGAGCAGTACTTC	CASSPPGIPNEQYF
TRBV27	few	TRBJ1-1	-	TGTGCCAGCAGTTTGACGATGAACACTGAAGCTTTCTTT	CASSLTMNTEAFF
TRBV6-5	-	TRBJ2-7	-	TGTGCCAGCAGTTACTCGGGGCAGGGAAATTACGAGCAGTACTTC	CASSYSGQGNYEQYF
TRBV10-3	-	TRBJ2-7	-	TGTGCCATCAGTGAGATCCAGACGAAAGGGTCCTACGAGCAGTACTTC	CAISEIQTKGSYEQYF
TRBV19	-	TRBJ2-3	-	TGTGCCAGTAGTGGGTTGAGGGGCACAGATACGCAGTATTTT	CASSGLRGTDTQYF
TRBV6-6	-	TRBJ2-7	-	TGTGCCAGCAGTTACTCTTTTGGGAACCCACTAGCTTTTGTCTTC	CASSYSFGNPLAFVF
TRBV2	-	TRBJ2-7	TRBD1	TGTGCCAGCAGTGATGTCGCGAGGGACAGGGGGTACTTC	CASSDVARDRGYF
TRBV10-3	-	TRBJ2-5	TRBD2	TGTGCCATCAGTGAGGGGACTAGCGGGGAGACCCAGTACTTC	CAISEGTSGETQYF
TRBV27	-	TRBJ2-7	-	TGTGCCAGCAGTCTTAAAGGTCACTACTACGAGCAGTACTTC	CASSLKGHYYEQYF
TRBV30	-	TRBJ1-4	TRBD1	TGTGCCTGGAGTGAGACAGGGGCTTATGAAAAACTGTTTTTT	CAWSETGAYEKLFF
TRBV15	-	TRBJ1-1	-	TGTGCCACCAGCGTCTGGGGGAACACTGAAGCTTTCTTT	CATSVWGNTEAFF
TRBV9	-	TRBJ2-3	-	TGTGCCAGCAGCAAGGACTTTGCGTTGGATACGCAGTATTTT	CASSKDFALDTQYF
TRBV5-1	-	TRBJ2-1	TRBD1	TGCGCCAGCAGCCAAACAGGGGGGCTCTACAATGAGCAGTTCTTC	CASSQTGGLYNEQFF
TRBV27	-	TRBJ2-1	TRBD2	TGTGCCAGCAGTTTATCGGGGGGGACTAGCGGGTACAATGAGCAGTTCTTC	CASSLSGGTSGYNEQFF
TRBV4-1	-	TRBJ2-2	-	TGCGCCAGCAGCCATCCCGAGGGACCGAACACCGGGGAGCTGTTTTTT	CASSHPEGPNTGELFF
TRBV5-1	-	TRBJ2-2	TRBD2	TGCGCTAGCAGGCTAGCGGGAGTCGGCACCGGGGAGCTGTTTTTT	CASRLAGVGTGELFF
TRBV15	once	TRBJ2-3	-	TGTGCCACCAGCAGTAGTGGGTTCGCCACAGATACGCAGTATTTT	CATSSSGFATDTQYF
TRBV9	few	TRBJ1-2	-	TGTGCCAGCAGCGTTCCCCCGGATGGCTACACCTTC	CASSVPPDGYTF
TRBV28	-	TRBJ1-5	TRBD1	TGTGCCAGCTCCGGCGGGGACAGACAAAATCAGCCCCAGCATTTT	CASSGGDRQNQPQHF
TRBV27	-	TRBJ2-3	-	TGTGCCAGCGCCCTTCGCGGAGCAGATACGCAGTATTTT	CASALRGADTQYF
TRBV5-4	-	TRBJ2-7	-	TGTGCCAGCAGCTTGGGCAGGGGAAGCTCCTACGAGCAGTACTTC	CASSLGRGSSYEQYF
TRBV6-1	-	TRBJ2-5	TRBD1	TGTGCCAGCACTTCTTTACAGGGGGCGAGGGAGACCCAGTACTTC	CASTSLQGARETQYF
TRBV4-3	-	TRBJ2-7	-	TGCGCCAGCAGCCAAGTAGCGGACTACTCCTACGAGCAGTACTTC	CASSQVADYSYEQYF
TRBV4-1	once	TRBJ2-3	TRBD2	TGCGCCAGCAGCCAAGATTGGACTAGTTCGGCGCAGTATTTT	CASSQDWTSSAQYF
TRBV7-3	-	TRBJ1-1	-	TGTGCCAGCAGCTTAACTGGGACGCACACTGAAGCTTTCTTT	CASSLTGTHTEAFF
TRBV2	-	TRBJ1-4	-	TGTGCCAGCAACCCCAGGGTCGACGAAAAACTGTTTTTT	CASNPRVDEKLFF
TRBV7-8	-	TRBJ2-7	-	TGTGCCAGCAGCTTAGTAGGGACGTGGGGAACCTACGAGCAGTACTTC	CASSLVGTWGTYEQYF
TRBV4-3	-	TRBJ2-3	-	TGCGCCAGCAGCCAAGATACGGCTAGCCGGCCAGATACGCAGTATTTT	CASSQDTASRPDTQYF
TRBV15	-	TRBJ2-2	-	TGTGCCACCAGCAGAACCGATAACACCGGGGAGCTGTTTTTT	CATSRTDNTGELFF
TRBV7-9	once	TRBJ2-5	-	TGTGCCAGCAGCGCCCAACCGGGGGCAGTGGGAGAGACCCAGTACTTC	CASSAQPGAVGETQYF
TRBV7-9	-	TRBJ2-1	-	TGTGCCAGCAGCTTAGATATGGTGGAGCAGTTCTTC	CASSLDMVEQFF
TRBV7-9	-	TRBJ2-3	TRBD2	TGTGCCAGCAGCTTATTCGGGACTAGCCCCATGATCACAGATACGCAGTATTTT	CASSLFGTSPMITDTQYF
TRBV13	-	TRBJ2-7	TRBD2	TGTGCCAGCATCCCTTCGATTCGGACTAGCGGGAGCTACGAGCAGTACTTC	CASIPSIRTSGSYEQYF
TRBV27	-	TRBJ2-7	TRBD2	TGTGCCAGCAGCCTTACTAGCGGGAGGGATACCCAGTACTTC	CASSLTSGRDTQYF
TRBV5-1	-	TRBJ2-7	TRBD2	TGCGCCAGCAGCTTGGAGGCTAGCGGGAGTTACGAGCAGTACTTC	CASSLEASGSYEQYF
TRBV28	-	TRBJ2-4	TRBD2	TGTGCCAGCAGTCCCCGGCAGACTAGCGGGAGAGGGATCATTCAGTACTTC	CASSPRQTSGRGIIQYF
TRBV4-1	-	TRBJ2-3	TRBD2	TGCGCCAGCAGCCATCCACGGACTAGCGGCACAGATACGCAGTATTTT	CASSHPRTSGTDTQYF
TRBV5-4	-	TRBJ2-7	TRBD1	TGTGCCAGCAGCCGCATGACCGGGACAGGGGACCACGAGCAGTACTTC	CASSRMTGTGDHEQYF
TRBV7-2	-	TRBJ2-5	-	TGTGCCAGTTCGGGCCCGGAGACCCAGTACTTC	CASSGPETQYF
TRBV28	-	TRBJ1-5	-	TGTGCCAGCAGTTTCAGTGACTATAGCAATCAGCCCCAGCATTTT	CASSFSDYSNQPQHF
TRBV9	-	TRBJ2-3	TRBD2	TGTGCCAGCAGCCCGGGACTACTGAGTCCTAGCACAGATACGCAGTATTTT	CASSPGLLSPSTDTQYF
TRBV6-1	-	TRBJ1-5	-	TGTGCCAGCAGTGAAGTTAAAGGGTCGAATCAGCCCCAGCATTTT	CASSEVKGSNQPQHF
TRBV7-8	-	TRBJ2-5	-	TGTGCCAGCAGCCCATTTGGTGGGTCGGAGACCCAGTACTTC	CASSPFGGSETQYF
TRBV9	-	TRBJ2-3	-	TGTGCCAGCACCCCACCGACGGATACGCAGTATTTT	CASTPPTDTQYF
TRBV6-1	-	TRBJ1-2	-	TGTGCCAGCAGTGACTATTGGGGGCAGGGGAACTATGGCTACACCTTC	CASSDYWGQGNYGYTF
TRBV29-1	-	TRBJ2-7	TRBD1	TGCAGCGTTGGACAGGGGGACTACGAGCAGTACTTC	CSVGQGDYEQYF
TRBV4-1	once	TRBJ2-1	TRBD2	TGCGCCAGCAGCCAAGATAGGCGGGAGGGTACTGAGCAGTTCTTC	CASSQDRREGTEQFF
TRBV19	-	TRBJ2-1	-	TGTGCCAGTTATGGAGCGGAGGTCCTGTTCTTC	CASYGAEVLFF
TRBV6-6	-	TRBJ2-7	-	TGTGCCAGCAGTTACCCTTTAGCCAGCGAGCAGTACTTC	CASSYPLASEQYF
TRBV27	-	TRBJ1-1	-	TGTGCCAGCAGTTTGGGGAACAGCCAGTACTTCTTT	CASSLGNSQYFF
TRBV9	-	TRBJ1-2	TRBD1	TGTGCCAGCAGCACGTCGACAGGGGGCAGGAGCTATGGCTACACCTTC	CASSTSTGGRSYGYTF
TRBV6-5	-	TRBJ2-5	TRBD2	TGTGCCAGCAGTTATATGGCGGGAGGACAAGAGACCCAGTACTTC	CASSYMAGGQETQYF
TRBV9	-	TRBJ2-1	TRBD1	TGTGCCAGCAGCGCTCCCCTTGGAGGGACAGGGCCTTACAATGAGCAGTTCTTC	CASSAPLGGTGPYNEQFF
TRBV4-2	-	TRBJ2-1	-	TGTGCCAGCAGCCAACTCACTGACAATGAGCAGTTCTTC	CASSQLTDNEQFF
TRBV11-2	-	TRBJ2-1	-	TGTGCCAGCAGCTTTTTCAATGAGCAGTTCTTC	CASSFFNEQFF